The rows below give T cell receptor beta chains drawn from one sample of a study of blood T cell repertoires in COVID-19. The data were produced by immunoSEQ multiplex PCR, yet TCRdb's version contains in-frame clones alone and is incomplete. The sample has fewer than 500,000 clones, 75% to 90% seen once. What was sequenced was PBMCs or T cells enriched from blood (not recorded which). The receptor set was obtained from a woman between 18 and 29 years old who had recovered from COVID-19. The CDR3 runs from the conserved cysteine through the conserved F or W. The order of the fields is J gene, D gene, V gene, clone size, CDR3 protein, CDR3 DNA. A D gene is named only where the DNA matches it firmly. The size entry is marked missing in some rows and otherwise reads once, few, many or a size class.

>TRBJ1-4|NA|TRBV5-4|NA
CASSLGVNEKLFF
TGTGCCAGCAGCTTGGGAGTTAATGAAAAACTGTTTTTT
>TRBJ1-6|TRBD1|TRBV5-4|NA
CASSPGQGADSPLHF
TGTGCCAGCAGCCCGGGACAGGGGGCGGATTCACCCCTCCACTTT
>TRBJ1-3|TRBD1|TRBV5-1|few
CASSPTGADSGNTIYF
TGCGCCAGCAGCCCAACAGGGGCGGACTCTGGAAACACCATATATTTT
>TRBJ2-6|NA|TRBV2|NA
CASLGESGANVLTF
TGTGCCAGCCTAGGGGAATCTGGGGCCAACGTCCTGACTTTC
>TRBJ2-2|TRBD2|TRBV25-1|NA
CASSDSRGANTGELFF
TGTGCCAGCAGTGATTCGCGGGGGGCTAACACCGGGGAGCTGTTTTTT
>TRBJ2-3|TRBD2|TRBV30|NA
CAWSVGSGGRSTDTQYF
TGTGCCTGGAGTGTCGGAAGCGGGGGCCGTAGCACAGATACGCAGTATTTT
>TRBJ2-5|NA|TRBV28|NA
CASSPGWETQYF
TGTGCCAGCAGCCCAGGGTGGGAGACCCAGTACTTC
>TRBJ2-3|NA|TRBV7-2|NA
CASTLGVDTQYF
TGTGCCAGCACCCTGGGAGTCGATACGCAGTATTTT
>TRBJ1-1|NA|TRBV6-5|NA
CASRQGNTEAFF
TGTGCCAGCCGTCAGGGAAACACTGAAGCTTTCTTT
>TRBJ1-5|TRBD1|TRBV19|NA
CASRRDRAQPQHF
TGTGCCAGTAGAAGGGACAGGGCCCAGCCCCAGCATTTT
>TRBJ2-1|TRBD1|TRBV7-9|NA
CASSLEGGVINEQFF
TGTGCCAGCAGCTTAGAAGGGGGCGTTATCAATGAGCAGTTCTTC
>TRBJ2-3|TRBD2|TRBV9|NA
CASSEAGGAADTQYF
TGTGCCAGCAGTGAGGCGGGGGGGGCGGCAGATACGCAGTATTTT
>TRBJ1-5|TRBD1|TRBV3-1/TRBV3-2|NA
CASSQYTGTGYNQPQHF
TGTGCCAGCAGCCAATATACCGGGACAGGGTATAATCAGCCCCAGCATTTT
>TRBJ1-1|NA|TRBV20-1|once
CSARQDTEAFF
TGCAGTGCTCGACAGGACACTGAAGCTTTCTTT
>TRBJ1-5|NA|TRBV6-5|NA
CASRVGGNQPQHF
TGTGCCAGCAGGGTGGGGGGGAATCAGCCCCAGCATTTT
>TRBJ1-6|NA|TRBV30|NA
CAWSSGGGNSPLHF
TGTGCCTGGAGTTCGGGGGGCGGTAATTCACCCCTCCACTTT
>TRBJ1-2|NA|TRBV30|NA
CAWSAPQLYGYTF
TGTGCCTGGAGTGCCCCCCAACTCTATGGCTACACCTTC
>TRBJ2-7|NA|TRBV6-2/TRBV6-3|few
CASSYSPGSYEQYF
TGTGCCAGCAGTTACTCTCCGGGGTCCTACGAGCAGTACTTC
>TRBJ1-1|NA|TRBV2|NA
CASRQGFISTEAFF
TGTGCCAGCAGGCAGGGATTTATTTCGACTGAAGCTTTCTTT
>TRBJ2-7|NA|TRBV7-2|NA
CASSLAGGSYEQYF
TGTGCCAGCAGCTTAGCGGGGGGCTCCTACGAGCAGTACTTC